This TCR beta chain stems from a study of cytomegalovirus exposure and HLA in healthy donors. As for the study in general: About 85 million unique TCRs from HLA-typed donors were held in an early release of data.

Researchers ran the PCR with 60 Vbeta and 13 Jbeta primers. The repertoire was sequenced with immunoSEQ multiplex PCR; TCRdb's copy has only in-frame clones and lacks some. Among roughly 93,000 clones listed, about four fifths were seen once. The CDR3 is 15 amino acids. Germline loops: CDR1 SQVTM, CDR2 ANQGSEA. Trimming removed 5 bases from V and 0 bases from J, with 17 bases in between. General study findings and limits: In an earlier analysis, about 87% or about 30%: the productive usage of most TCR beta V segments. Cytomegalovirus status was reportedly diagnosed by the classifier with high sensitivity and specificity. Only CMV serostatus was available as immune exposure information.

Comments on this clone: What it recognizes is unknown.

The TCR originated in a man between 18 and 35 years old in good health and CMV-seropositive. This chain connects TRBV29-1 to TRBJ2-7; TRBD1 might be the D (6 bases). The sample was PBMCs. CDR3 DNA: TGCAGCGTTCGTCTCAGAGGACAGCACTCCTACGAGCAGTACTTC. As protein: CSVRLRGQHSYEQYF.